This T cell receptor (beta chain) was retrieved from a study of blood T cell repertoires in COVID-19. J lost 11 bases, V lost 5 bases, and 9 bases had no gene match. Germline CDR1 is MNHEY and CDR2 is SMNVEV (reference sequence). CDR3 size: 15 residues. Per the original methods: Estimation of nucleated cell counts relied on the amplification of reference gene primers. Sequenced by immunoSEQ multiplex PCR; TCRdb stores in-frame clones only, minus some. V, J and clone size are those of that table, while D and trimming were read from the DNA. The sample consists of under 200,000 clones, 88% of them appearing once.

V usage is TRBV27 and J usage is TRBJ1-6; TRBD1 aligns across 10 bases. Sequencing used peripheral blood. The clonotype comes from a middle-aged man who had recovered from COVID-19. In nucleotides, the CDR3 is TGTGCCAGCAGTGCGAGACAGGGGGCGTTGACACCCCTCCACTTT. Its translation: CASSARQGALTPLHF.